Listed below are T cell receptor beta chains from one sample, sequenced in a study of T-cell reconstitution after alpha-beta-depleted transplantation in children. Using its own MiXCR run on the PCR reads, TCRdb lists one record per CDR3 protein. This sample has more than 200,000 distinct CDR3 sequences, with under 8.5% found just once. The input for sequencing was PBMCs, mostly from graft donor cells, taken 360 days after TCRalphabeta/CD19-depleted stem cell transplant. These receptor sequences come from a male patient aged 2 to 9 who had a stem cell transplant for acute myeloid leukemia, so the T cells may come from the graft donor. Each CDR3 is given with its conserved first and last residue. Fields, in order: J gene, D gene, V gene, clone size, CDR3 protein, CDR3 DNA. The D gene is left open where the match is weak. Clone size, where shown, is once, few, many, or a class for clones that have expanded.

j_call: TRBJ1-5
d_call: -
v_call: TRBV6-5
clone_size: many
cdr3_aa: CASSYGGGRDQPQHF
cdr3_nt: TGTGCCAGCAGTTACGGTGGGGGGCGAGACCAGCCCCAGCATTTT

j_call: TRBJ2-1
d_call: -
v_call: TRBV12-3/TRBV12-4
clone_size: many
cdr3_aa: CASSPDGSHPNEQFF
cdr3_nt: TGTGCCAGCAGTCCGGACGGCTCCCATCCCAATGAGCAGTTCTTC

j_call: TRBJ2-5
d_call: -
v_call: TRBV20-1
clone_size: -
cdr3_aa: CSARAQQETQYF
cdr3_nt: TGCAGTGCTAGGGCCCAACAAGAGACCCAGTACTTC

j_call: TRBJ2-7
d_call: TRBD2
v_call: TRBV20-1
clone_size: few
cdr3_aa: CSASPSGKLYEQYF
cdr3_nt: TGCAGTGCAAGCCCTAGCGGGAAGCTCTACGAGCAGTACTTC

j_call: TRBJ2-5
d_call: TRBD2
v_call: TRBV12-3/TRBV12-4
clone_size: few
cdr3_aa: CASSSTTGAGDPGGETQYF
cdr3_nt: TGTGCCAGCAGTTCCACGACTGGAGCGGGAGACCCTGGTGGGGAGACCCAGTACTTC

j_call: TRBJ2-1
d_call: -
v_call: TRBV28
clone_size: few
cdr3_aa: CASSSAYNEQFF
cdr3_nt: TGTGCCAGCAGTTCAGCCTACAATGAGCAGTTCTTC

j_call: TRBJ2-5
d_call: -
v_call: TRBV12-3/TRBV12-4
clone_size: -
cdr3_aa: CASTNEIGGPSRGTQYF
cdr3_nt: TGTGCCAGCACCAATGAGATTGGGGGCCCCTCTCGGGGGACCCAGTACTTC

j_call: TRBJ2-3
d_call: -
v_call: TRBV18
clone_size: few
cdr3_aa: CASSPPGASTDTQYF
cdr3_nt: TGTGCCAGCTCACCACCGGGAGCTAGCACAGATACGCAGTATTTT

j_call: TRBJ2-3
d_call: TRBD2
v_call: TRBV10-3
clone_size: -
cdr3_aa: CAISPGLALTDTQYF
cdr3_nt: TGTGCCATCAGTCCGGGACTAGCCCTCACAGATACGCAGTATTTT

j_call: TRBJ1-2
d_call: TRBD1
v_call: TRBV20-1
clone_size: -
cdr3_aa: CSASSYPGQGGYGYTF
cdr3_nt: TGCAGTGCTAGTTCGTACCCAGGACAGGGAGGATATGGCTACACCTTC

j_call: TRBJ2-2
d_call: -
v_call: TRBV20-1
clone_size: many
cdr3_aa: CSARLDRGTGELFF
cdr3_nt: TGCAGTGCTAGGCTAGATCGAGGAACCGGGGAGCTGTTTTTT